This entry is about one TCR beta chain. In the original processing: Amplified reference gene primers provided the basis for estimating nucleated cell counts. TCRdb keeps only in-frame clones here, not all; method: immunoSEQ multiplex PCR. V, J and clone size derive from that table, while D and trimming were established from the DNA sequence. The profile shows 310,000 or so clones, about nine tenths of them singletons. The data originate from a study of blood T cell repertoires in COVID-19. Study information: Specimens from acute and convalescent COVID-19 originated in the United States, Italy and Spain. The analysed material was cDNA or gDNA that came from T cells, B-cell-depleted T cells, or PBMCs.

This CDR3 is built from 21 residues. Input material: peripheral blood. This clonotype was sampled from a woman aged 45-65 years who had recovered from COVID-19. The V and J genes are TRBV21-1 and TRBJ2-3; the listed D gene, TRBD2, was not tested against the DNA. TRBV21-1 is described as a pseudogene. The DNA of the CDR3 is TGTGCCAGCAGCAAAGCGCTCAGGACTAGCGGGAGAGGTGTGGGCACAGATACGCAGTATTTT. Encoded protein: CASSKALRTSGRGVGTDTQYF.